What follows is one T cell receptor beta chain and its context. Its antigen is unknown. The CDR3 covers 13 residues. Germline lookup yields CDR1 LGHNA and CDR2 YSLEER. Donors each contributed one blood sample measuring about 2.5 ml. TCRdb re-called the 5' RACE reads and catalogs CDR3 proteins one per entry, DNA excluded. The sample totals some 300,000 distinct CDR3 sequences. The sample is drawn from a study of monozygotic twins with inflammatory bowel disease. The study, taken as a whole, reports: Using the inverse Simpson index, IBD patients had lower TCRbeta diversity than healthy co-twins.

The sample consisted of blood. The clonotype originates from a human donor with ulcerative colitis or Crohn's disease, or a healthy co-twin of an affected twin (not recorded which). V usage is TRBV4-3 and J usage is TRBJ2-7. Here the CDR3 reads CASSQDSDYEQYF.